Here is one TCR beta chain with its context. The junction had 10 bases not matched to a gene; V was cut back by 5 bases and J by 2 bases. The germline V gene has CDR1 SGHAT and CDR2 FQNNGV. The CDR3 is made up of 16 amino acids. Authors' processing steps: Quantification of nucleated cells was approximated via reference gene primer amplification. Data came from immunoSEQ multiplex PCR; TCRdb stores just in-frame clones and leaves some out. Clone size and V and J calls were adopted from that table, with D and trimming inferred from the DNA. The sample holds roughly 120,000 clones, more than 65% seen once. The data stem from a study of blood T cell repertoires in COVID-19. Study-wide background: Italy, Spain and the United States were the sources of the convalescent and acute COVID-19 samples. T cells, B-cell-depleted T cells, or PBMCs provided the cDNA or gDNA that served as material.

V and J are TRBV11-2 and TRBJ2-5, with 8 bases fitting TRBD2. Material for sequencing was peripheral blood. This receptor was taken from a woman over 75 with active or convalescent COVID-19. The CDR3 coding sequence is TGTGCCAGCAGCCTTTCGGCGAGCGGGAGACAAGAGACCCAGTACTTC. Translation: CASSLSASGRQETQYF.